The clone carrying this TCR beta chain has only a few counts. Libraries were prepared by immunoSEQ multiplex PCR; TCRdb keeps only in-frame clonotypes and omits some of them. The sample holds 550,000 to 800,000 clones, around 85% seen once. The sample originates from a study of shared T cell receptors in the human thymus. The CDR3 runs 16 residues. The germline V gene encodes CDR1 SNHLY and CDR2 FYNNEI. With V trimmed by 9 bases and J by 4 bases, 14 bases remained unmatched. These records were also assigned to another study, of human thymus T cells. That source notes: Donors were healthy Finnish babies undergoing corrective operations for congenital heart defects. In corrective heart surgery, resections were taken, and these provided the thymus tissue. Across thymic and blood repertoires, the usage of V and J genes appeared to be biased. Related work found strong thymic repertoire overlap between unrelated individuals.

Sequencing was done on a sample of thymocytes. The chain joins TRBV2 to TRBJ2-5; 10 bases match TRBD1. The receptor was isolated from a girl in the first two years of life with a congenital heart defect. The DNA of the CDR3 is TGTGCCAGAGAACAATTCCCGGGACAGGGGCGAGAGACCCAGTACTTC. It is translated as CAREQFPGQGRETQYF.